One and the same sample provided the 24 T cell receptor beta chains below, sequenced in a study of T cell changes during pregnancy in multiple sclerosis. Sequencing was performed with immunoSEQ multiplex PCR; in TCRdb, only in-frame clones are kept and a portion is missing. The profile covers roughly 33,000 clones, with roughly nine tenths appearing a single time and 2.8% taken by the ten largest. Sequencing was performed on CD4+ T cells from peripheral blood mononuclear cells, taken in the third trimester of pregnancy. All receptors come from a female donor in good health, enrolled as a control in a pregnancy study.

The chain combines TRBV7-3 with TRBJ2-2, with D maybe TRBD2 (5 bases). CDR3 length: 17 residues. With 4 bases removed from V and 0 bases from J, the gap between germline ends came to 15 bases. The germline gives CDR1 SGHTA, CDR2 FQGTGA. Here the CDR3 DNA reads TGTGCCAGCAGCTCCACCCCCCTAGCACCGAACACCGGGGAGCTGTTTTTT. It encodes CASSSTPLAPNTGELFF.

The chain carries TRBV29-1 and TRBJ1-1; the match to TRBD1 covers 7 bases. This CDR3 comprises 16 residues. Per germline, CDR1 SQVTM and CDR2 ANQGSEA. With 1 base clipped from V and 4 bases from J, the junction kept 12 bases outside the gene matches. CDR3 residues: CSVEGGGWVGVTEAFF. The CDR3 DNA sequence: TGCAGCGTTGAAGGAGGGGGCTGGGTTGGGGTCACTGAAGCTTTCTTT.

The chain is built from TRBV9 and TRBJ2-3; TRBD1 might be the D (6 bases). The V end was cut by 0 bases, the J end by 2 bases, with 10 bases between. This CDR3 contains 15 residues. In germline, CDR1 is SGDLS, CDR2 YYNGEE. CDR3 amino acids: CASSVGTVPTDTQYF. For the CDR3, the DNA is TGTGCCAGCAGCGTAGGGACAGTCCCCACAGATACGCAGTATTTT. The full variable domain, with the rest looked up from reference TRBV9 and TRBJ2-3, is DSGVTQTPKHLITATGQRVTLRCSPRSGDLSVYWYQQSLDQGLQFLIQYYNGEERAKGNILERFSAQQFPDLHSELNLSSLELGDSALYFCASSVGTVPTDTQYFGPGTRLTVL.

V gene TRBV5-8 combines with J gene TRBJ1-5; the match to TRBD1 covers 9 bases. V was clipped by 1 base and J by 4 bases; unmatched bases: 6. CDR1 SGHTS and CDR2 YDEGEE come from the germline V gene. The CDR3 extends over 16 amino acids. The CDR3, as DNA: TGTGCCAGCAGCTTGTCCGGGACAGGGATAAATCAGCCCCAGCATTTT. Its translation is CASSLSGTGINQPQHF.

In the case of this clone: Other DNA sequences of this sample code for an identical CDR3. This chain connects TRBV29-1 to TRBJ1-1, with D tentatively TRBD1 (6 bases). Trimming left V 3 bases short and J 7 bases short, with 21 bases between. The CDR3 is 15 residues long. Per the germline V gene, CDR1 is SQVTM and CDR2 is ANQGSEA. CDR3 sequence (DNA): TGCAGCGTTGATAAGGGGCAGGGGATTTCAGGTGAAGCTTTCTTT. This translates into CSVDKGQGISGEAFF. The full variable domain, rest sourced from reference TRBV29-1 and TRBJ1-1, is SAVISQKPSRDICQRGTSLTIQCQVDSQVTMMFWYRQQPGQSLTLIATANQGSEATYESGFVIDKFPISRPNLTFSTLTVSNMSPEDSSIYLCSVDKGQGISGEAFFGQGTRLTVV.

The V gene is TRBV5-8, the J gene TRBJ2-7, with 8 bases identical to TRBD1. The junction had 7 bases not matched to a gene; V was cut back by 4 bases and J by 1 base. The CDR3 is 15 residues long. Germline V gene data show CDR1 as SGHTS and CDR2 as YDEGEE. The CDR3 spells CASSPGTGLSYEQYF. The CDR3 nucleotides read TGTGCCAGCAGCCCTGGGACAGGACTTTCCTACGAGCAGTACTTC.

The chain has TRBV25-1 and TRBJ2-6; D not certain. CDR3 length: 15 residues. V was shortened by 5 bases and J by 0 bases, with 8 bases between the two germline ends. Per the germline V gene, CDR1 is MGHDK and CDR2 is SYGVNS. CDR3 residues: CASSSVLSGANVLTF. DNA for the CDR3: TGTGCCAGCAGTTCAGTCCTCTCTGGGGCCAACGTCCTGACTTTC.

A few counts support this clone. This chain uses TRBV23-1 with TRBJ1-2; no definite D call. TRBV23-1 is identified as an open reading frame with a role that is uncertain. The CDR3 is 10 amino acids. V lost 8 bases and J lost 4, with 5 bases in between. CDR3 nucleotide sequence: TGCGCCAGCCTCGTCTATGGCTACACCTTC. Its translation is CASLVYGYTF.

The rearrangement links TRBV27 to TRBJ1-5, with 8 bases lining up with TRBD1. The V gene's germline CDR1 is MNHEY and CDR2 SMNVEV (reference sequence). Germline trimming cut 5 bases from V and 3 bases from J; bases unmatched to any gene: 9. The CDR3 length is 16 residues. CDR3 bases: TGTGCCAGCAGTCCCCTTGGGACAGGAATCAATCAGCCCCAGCATTTT. Residues: CASSPLGTGINQPQHF.

J is TRBJ1-2 and V is TRBV28; D unclear. V shed 3 bases and J shed 6 bases, with 11 bases lying between them. The germline gives CDR1 MDHEN, CDR2 SYDVKM. CDR3 size: 13 residues. Here the CDR3 reads CASSFLGRDGYTF. In DNA, the CDR3 is TGTGCCAGCAGTTTTTTGGGCCGTGATGGCTACACCTTC.

CDR3 amino acids: CASRVAGGGDTQYF. The CDR3 DNA is TGTGCCAGCAGGGTAGCGGGAGGTGGAGATACGCAGTATTTT. The chain joins TRBV27 to TRBJ2-3; TRBD2 matches at 10 bases. The CDR3 totals 14 residues. J was trimmed by 5 bases and V by 6 bases; bases with no gene match: 5. Per the germline V gene, CDR1 is MNHEY and CDR2 is SMNVEV (reference sequence).

The chain combines TRBV4-2 with TRBJ2-3; the match to TRBD2 covers 15 bases. Germline assignment: CDR1 LGHNA and CDR2 YNFKEQ. The V and J ends lost 3 bases and 3 bases, in that order; junction bases with no gene match: 7. CDR3 size: 18 residues. The CDR3 is CASSQGLAGGSITDTQYF. CDR3 sequence (DNA): TGTGCCAGCAGCCAGGGACTAGCGGGAGGCTCCATTACAGATACGCAGTATTTT.

The CDR3 DNA reads TGCGCCAGCAGTCCGACTGGAGGCTACGAGCAGTACTTC. The encoded protein is CASSPTGGYEQYF. This sequence joins TRBV5-1 and TRBJ2-7, with D tentatively TRBD2 (5 bases). Germline V gene data show CDR1 as SGHRS and CDR2 as YFSETQ. Trimming stripped 5 bases from V and 3 bases from J, with 12 bases between. This CDR3 comprises 13 residues.

V usage is TRBV25-1 and J usage is TRBJ2-5; 7 bases fit TRBD2. Germline values: CDR1 MGHDK, CDR2 SYGVNS. The length of the CDR3 is 13 residues. Germline trimming cut 6 bases from V and 4 bases from J; bases unmatched to any gene: 5. The CDR3 nucleotides read TGTGCCAGCAGCGGGAGGTTAGGAGAGACCCAGTACTTC. Amino acids: CASSGRLGETQYF.

Only a few counts were recorded for this clone. The V call is TRBV29-1, the J call TRBJ1-1, with D unresolved. The CDR3 runs to 11 residues. Germline V CDR1 and CDR2: SQVTM, ANQGSEA. Trimming pared 5 bases from V and 8 bases from J, leaving 12 bases between. The CDR3 reads CSVRGGSEAFF. The DNA of the CDR3 is TGCAGCGTTCGGGGAGGGAGCGAAGCTTTCTTT.

The V gene is TRBV7-9, the J gene TRBJ1-6, with TRBD1 identical over 7 bases. V shed 0 bases and J 0 bases; nucleotides not matched to a gene: 5. This CDR3 spans 18 amino acids. CDR1 and CDR2 from the germline V gene are SEHNR and FQNEAQ (reference sequence). The CDR3, as DNA: TGTGCCAGCAGCTTAGCGCGTAGGGGGCTCTCCTATAATTCACCCCTCCACTTT. Its translation is CASSLARRGLSYNSPLHF.

This clone was observed a single time. The chain joins TRBV5-1 to TRBJ2-5; TRBD1 matches at 8 bases. Germline loops: CDR1 SGHRS, CDR2 YFSETQ. This CDR3 has 17 amino acids. With V trimmed by 4 bases and J by 1 base, 12 bases remained unmatched. Written as DNA, the CDR3 is TGCGCCAGCAGCCCGTGGGGTCCTGACAGGGGCCAAGAGACCCAGTACTTC. Translated: CASSPWGPDRGQETQYF. The full variable domain, rest sourced from reference TRBV5-1 and TRBJ2-5, is KAGVTQTPRYLIKTRGQQVTLSCSPISGHRSVSWYQQTPGQGLQFLFEYFSETQRNKGNFPGRFSGRQFSNSRSEMNVSTLELGDSALYLCASSPWGPDRGQETQYFGPGTRLLVL.

This clone was recorded a few times. The chain combines TRBV6-6 with TRBJ2-1; a weak D match, TRBD2 (6 bases). CDR1 MNHNY and CDR2 SVGAGI come from the germline V gene (reference sequence). This CDR3 region has 13 residues. V lost 4 bases to trimming and J lost 9 bases, with 13 bases between them. CDR3 protein: CASSSGLPGEQFF. The CDR3 nucleotides read TGTGCCAGCAGTTCGGGACTTCCTGGTGAGCAGTTCTTC.

This chain uses TRBV10-1 with TRBJ2-3; 8 nucleotides match TRBD2. V was pared by 2 bases and J by 5 bases, with 6 bases of the junction left unmatched. Germline lookup yields CDR1 WNHNN and CDR2 SYGVQD (reference sequence). The CDR3 covers 15 residues. CDR3 DNA sequence: TGCGCCAGCAGTGAGCCGGGGGGGACTAGAGATACGCAGTATTTT. It encodes CASSEPGGTRDTQYF.

The chain couples TRBV5-1 to TRBJ1-5; TRBD1 agrees at 7 bases. The CDR3 is 17 residues long. Looked up from germline, CDR1 is SGHRS and CDR2 is YFSETQ. V shed 5 bases and J 4 bases; nucleotides not matched to a gene: 15. CDR3 protein: CASSLQFRDRVNQPQHF. CDR3 in DNA: TGCGCCAGCAGTCTTCAGTTCCGGGACAGAGTTAATCAGCCCCAGCATTTT. Supplemented by reference TRBV5-1 and TRBJ1-5, the full variable domain reads KAGVTQTPRYLIKTRGQQVTLSCSPISGHRSVSWYQQTPGQGLQFLFEYFSETQRNKGNFPGRFSGRQFSNSRSEMNVSTLELGDSALYLCASSLQFRDRVNQPQHFGDGTRLSIL.

The V gene is TRBV7-2, the J gene TRBJ2-1; D might be TRBD2 (5 bases). The CDR3 contains 14 residues. V was trimmed by 0 bases and J by 4 bases, leaving 7 bases between them. Germline loops: CDR1 SGHTA, CDR2 FQGNSA. The chain's CDR3 is CASSLAGVYNEQFF. CDR3 nucleotides: TGTGCCAGCAGCTTAGCGGGAGTGTACAATGAGCAGTTCTTC.

This chain joins TRBV28 and TRBJ2-3; D is possibly TRBD2 (6 bases). Germline CDR1 is MDHEN and CDR2 is SYDVKM. Trimming took off 5 bases at V and 1 base at J, with 10 bases between the two ends. This CDR3 comprises 14 residues. The CDR3 coding sequence is TGTGCCAGCAGTCACGGGGGAGGCACAGATACGCAGTATTTT. It is translated as CASSHGGGTDTQYF.

This chain's CDR3 is CASSQQLNPSYEQYF. For the CDR3, the DNA is TGCGCCAGCAGCCAACAACTGAACCCATCCTACGAGCAGTACTTC. The V call is TRBV4-1, the J call TRBJ2-7; D is ambiguous. Between the trimmed V and J ends, which lost 2 bases and 1 base, there was a span of 12 bases. Germline CDR1 is MGHRA and CDR2 is YSYEKL. The CDR3 has 15 amino acids.

This clone was found once. The chain recombines TRBV5-4 with TRBJ2-3, with a possible D match to TRBD1 (6 bases). V lost 6 bases and J lost 3, with 23 bases in between. The CDR3 has 17 residues. The germline CDR1 and CDR2 sequences are SGHNT and YYREEE (reference sequence). CDR3 in DNA: TGTGCCAGCACCCCCATAATGGTGGGGACAAAGACAGATACGCAGTATTTT. It yields the protein CASTPIMVGTKTDTQYF.